The rows below give T cell receptor beta chains drawn from one sample of a study of Graves' ophthalmopathy and Graves' hyperthyroidism. TCRdb re-analysed the multiplex PCR reads in MiXCR, keeping a single row per CDR3 protein. The sample consists of around 470,000 distinct CDR3 sequences, around 15% of them appearing once. The specimen was blood. The source is a woman between 25 and 40 years old with Graves' ophthalmopathy. The conserved cysteine and the conserved F or W are not part of the CDR3 here.

v_gene,len,j_gene,CDR3aa
TRBV3-1,15,TRBJ1-1,ASSQPSPGGLNTEAF
TRBV7-3,12,TRBJ1-2,ASSPVGGNYGYT
TRBV10-2,12,TRBJ1-1,ASSARVGNTEAF
TRBV12-3/TRBV12-4,14,TRBJ2-5,ASSLGGYALQETQY
TRBV28,11,TRBJ2-2,ASISGPYGELF
TRBV24-1,12,TRBJ2-2,AIAAGADTGELF
TRBV6-1,13,TRBJ2-7,ASSELQGEWYEQY
TRBV30,13,TRBJ2-7,AWSIPSSGSYEQY
TRBV12-3/TRBV12-4,15,TRBJ2-7,ASSLGVSLTGLGEQY
TRBV6-1,14,TRBJ2-5,ASRKILAEGKETQY
TRBV30,12,TRBJ1-2,AWSTTGGYYGYT
TRBV5-1,13,TRBJ1-5,ASSQGDFGNQPQH
TRBV6-5,14,TRBJ2-7,ASSSTHLQGAVEQY
TRBV6-1,13,TRBJ1-1,ASSELHRLNTEAF
TRBV7-2,11,TRBJ2-7,ASSKGLPYEQY
TRBV29-1,16,TRBJ2-2,SVGGVVGLPANTGELF
TRBV6-1,11,TRBJ2-7,ASREFSSYEQY
TRBV28,13,TRBJ2-6,ASSFGFSGANVLT
TRBV30,10,TRBJ1-2,AWTPPGPGYT
TRBV12-3/TRBV12-4,14,TRBJ2-7,ASSQPQTGVPLEQY
TRBV12-3/TRBV12-4,12,TRBJ1-1,ASSFDYQGVRAF
TRBV28,11,TRBJ2-7,AIASGSTYEQY